The 21 T cell receptor beta chains presented below share a single source sample, sequenced in a study of blood T cells in healthy people across ages. A J-beta primer mix and a sample-barcoded 5' primer were used in a second PCR of about 7 to 12 cycles. TCRdb reanalysed the 5' RACE reads using MiXCR and keeps one entry per CDR3 protein. Here the sample spans 870,000 or so distinct CDR3 sequences, roughly 26% being singletons. The sample taken for sequencing was blood. These receptors were collected from a woman aged 80 or over in good health.

This clonotype was detected a few times. V and J are TRBV5-6 and TRBJ2-7, with D unclear. V lost 0 bases and J lost 2, with 12 bases in between. CDR3 length: 15 residues. Germline CDR1 is SGHDT and CDR2 is YYEEEE. The CDR3 here is CASSLGHKQTYEQYF. The CDR3, as DNA: TGTGCCAGCAGCTTGGGACACAAACAAACCTACGAGCAGTACTTC.

This clonotype was recorded many times. The gene calls are TRBV11-2 and TRBJ2-7, with D unclear. The CDR3 is 17 amino acids. CDR1 is SGHAT and CDR2 is FQNNGV in the germline V gene. V shed 2 bases and J shed 0 bases, with 17 bases lying between them. CDR3 bases: TGTGCCAGCAGCTTAAGGGCGTCCGGCGGCTCCTCCTACGAGCAGTACTTC. It yields the protein CASSLRASGGSSYEQYF.

V and J are TRBV6-2 or TRBV6-3 and TRBJ1-1, with a weak D call TRBD1 (5 bases). CDR3 length equals 14 residues. Trimming pared 6 bases from V and 1 base from J, leaving 12 bases between. Germline V CDR1 and CDR2: MNHEY, SVGEGT. CDR3 bases: TGTGCCAGCAGGGAACAGGTAGGGAACACTGAAGCTTTCTTT. Encoded protein: CASREQVGNTEAFF.

This clonotype was recorded at least ten times. The V and J genes are TRBV7-2 and TRBJ1-5; no reliable D call. Trimming left V 3 bases short and J 0 bases short, with 3 bases between. This CDR3 is built from 13 residues. Germline CDR1 reads SGHTA; CDR2 reads FQGNSA. The CDR3 here is CASSFNSNQPQHF. The CDR3 coding sequence is TGTGCCAGCAGCTTCAATAGCAATCAGCCCCAGCATTTT.

A note on this clonotype: A much bigger clone sits one base away, suggesting this may be a read error. The genes are TRBV20-1 and TRBJ2-3, with TRBD1 as a possible D gene (5 bases). Germline loops: CDR1 DFQATT, CDR2 SNEGSKA (reference sequence). The CDR3 runs to 14 residues. Written as DNA, the CDR3 is TGCAGTGCTAGAGAGGGGCCTCCAGCAGATGCGCAGTATTTT. This encodes CSAREGPPADAQYF.

The chain links TRBV4-3 to TRBJ2-3, with 8 bases lining up with TRBD2. The germline CDR1 and CDR2 sequences are LGHNA and YSLEER. V was pared by 0 bases and J by 7 bases, with 6 bases of the junction left unmatched. The CDR3 runs 15 residues. The DNA for the CDR3 is TGCGCCAGCAGCCAAGATGTCGGGACTAGAAATACGCAGTATTTT. Protein sequence: CASSQDVGTRNTQYF.

CDR3 sequence: CSVEEPTSANYEQYF. Written as DNA, the CDR3 is TGCAGCGTTGAAGAGCCCACTAGCGCGAACTACGAGCAGTACTTC. The rearrangement joins TRBV29-1 to TRBJ2-7; 7 bases fit TRBD2. Losses at the gene ends were 0 bases for V and 3 bases for J; bases not matched to a gene: 8. This CDR3 region has 15 residues. Germline V gene sequence: CDR1 SQVTM, CDR2 ANQGSEA.

This clonotype was counted between two and nine times. The rearrangement links TRBV27 to TRBJ2-2; 12 bases match TRBD2. The CDR3 is 17 amino acids. Trimming took 4 bases from V and 3 from J; bases not matched to a gene: 6. CDR1 is MNHEY and CDR2 is SMNVEV in the germline V gene (reference sequence). The CDR3 region is CASSSLAGGFDTGELFF. The CDR3, as DNA: TGTGCCAGCAGTTCACTAGCGGGGGGATTTGACACCGGGGAGCTGTTTTTT.

This clonotype occurred a few times. V gene TRBV6-6 combines with J gene TRBJ2-5, with D perhaps given as TRBD1 or TRBD2 (6 bases each). This CDR3 region has 12 residues. V was pared by 5 bases and J by 9 bases, with 13 bases between. Germline loops: CDR1 MNHNY, CDR2 SVGAGI (reference sequence). The DNA for the CDR3 is TGTGCCAGCAGTCAGACTGGGGGGCCCCAGTACTTC. Translated: CASSQTGGPQYF.

This sequence joins TRBV20-1 and TRBJ1-2; tentative D call: TRBD1 (6 bases). Germline lookup yields CDR1 DFQATT and CDR2 SNEGSKA (reference sequence). CDR3 length equals 19 residues. V lost 5 bases and J lost 0, with 28 bases in between. The CDR3 bases are TGCAGTGCTTCTCCCCGGGACGGACAGAGAAGGGGGACTAACTATGGCTACACCTTC. Translated, it gives CSASPRDGQRRGTNYGYTF.

The chain carries TRBV15 and TRBJ1-5; D gene ambiguous. V lost 0 bases and J 8 bases, leaving 14 bases between the germline ends. The germline CDR1 and CDR2 sequences are LNHNV and YYDKDF (reference sequence). The length of the CDR3 is 15 residues. CDR3 protein: CATSRDLGSIKPQHF. The CDR3 DNA follows: TGTGCCACCAGCAGAGATTTAGGTTCAATCAAGCCCCAGCATTTT.

This clonotype was detected ten times or more. The chain links TRBV7-2 to TRBJ2-5, with 12 bases lining up with TRBD1. The V gene end was trimmed by 3 bases and the J gene end by 4 bases; junction bases not matched to a gene: 9. The CDR3 is 17 residues long. Germline V gene sequence: CDR1 SGHTA, CDR2 FQGNSA. CDR3 sequence (DNA): TGTGCCAGCAGCTTGCAGGGGACAGGGGGCGGGCGAGAGACCCAGTACTTC. Its protein is CASSLQGTGGGRETQYF.

This clonotype was detected only a few times. The chain has TRBV6-6 and TRBJ1-2; maybe TRBD1 (5 bases). CDR1 and CDR2 (germline): MNHNY, SVGAGI (reference sequence). Deletions cut 2 bases from V and 8 bases from J, with 12 bases between. The CDR3 is 13 residues long. The CDR3 DNA is TGTGCCAGCAGTTACGTAGGTGGGGGGGGCTACACCTTC. This encodes CASSYVGGGGYTF.

The table lists this clonotype with a few counts. The chain has TRBV5-4 and TRBJ1-2; TRBD1 agrees at 9 bases. The CDR3 sequence is 14 residues long. V lost 3 bases and J lost 4; bases outside the gene matches: 4. Germline CDR1 SGHNT, CDR2 YYREEE (reference sequence). CDR3 nucleotide sequence: TGTGCCAGCAGCTACGGACAGGGGACCTATGGCTACACCTTC. Its translation is CASSYGQGTYGYTF.

This sequence joins TRBV5-1 and TRBJ2-3; D unclear. The CDR3 is 15 amino acids. The V gene's germline CDR1 is SGHRS and CDR2 YFSETQ. Trimming removed 7 bases from V and 0 bases from J, with 15 bases in between. This chain's CDR3 is CASSTRTTSTDTQYF. CDR3 nucleotides: TGCGCCAGCTCCACGCGTACAACTAGCACAGATACGCAGTATTTT.

This clonotype was seen at least ten times. The chain combines TRBV20-1 with TRBJ2-5; TRBD2 aligns across 11 bases. The germline V gene has CDR1 DFQATT and CDR2 SNEGSKA (reference sequence). V lost 4 bases, J lost 5 bases, and 9 bases stayed unmatched. The CDR3 extends over 15 amino acids. The CDR3: CSATVLAGASETQYF. In DNA, the CDR3 is TGCAGTGCTACCGTACTAGCGGGGGCATCTGAGACCCAGTACTTC.

The table lists this clonotype with a few counts. The rearrangement uses TRBV3-1 and TRBJ2-3; possibly TRBD1 or TRBD2 for D (6 bases each). With 4 bases removed from V and 0 bases from J, the gap between germline ends came to 14 bases. This CDR3 has 16 residues. Germline loops: CDR1 LGHDT, CDR2 YNNKEL (reference sequence). CDR3 nucleotide sequence: TGTGCCAGCAGCCCCTGGGGGGCCGTGAGCACAGATACGCAGTATTTT. It translates to CASSPWGAVSTDTQYF.

The table lists this clonotype with many counts. The chain uses TRBV20-1 and TRBJ2-5; D might be TRBD1 (5 bases). Trimming cost V 4 bases and J 5 bases, with 14 bases left between them. Germline CDR1 reads DFQATT; CDR2 reads SNEGSKA (reference sequence). The CDR3 runs to 13 residues. The CDR3 nucleotides are TGCAGTGCTAACCCCACAGGTTCCGAGACCCAGTACTTC. Amino acid sequence: CSANPTGSETQYF.

This clonotype was seen ten or more times. The limits of the CDR3 on the DNA are not certain, so only TCRdb's listed CDR3 is given. This chain joins TRBV6-5 and TRBJ2-4; TRBD1 is the table's D call, not checked against the DNA. Termini included, the CDR3 measures 14 amino acids. Germline V gene lookup returns CDR1 MNHEY and CDR2 SVGAGI. CDR3 amino acids: CASILGQLLNIQYF.

The rearrangement links TRBV20-1 to TRBJ1-6; perhaps TRBD1 as D (5 bases). Trimming pared 5 bases from V and 6 bases from J, leaving 23 bases between. The CDR3 is 17 residues long. Germline V gives CDR1 DFQATT, CDR2 SNEGSKA (reference sequence). The CDR3 protein is CSAPAGGSSGLNSPLHF. Here the CDR3 DNA reads TGCAGTGCTCCTGCGGGGGGTTCGTCGGGACTTAATTCACCCCTCCACTTT.

This chain connects TRBV2 to TRBJ2-2; the D gene is possibly TRBD1 (5 bases). Trimming took 10 bases from V and 6 from J, leaving 18 bases between them. The germline CDR1 and CDR2 sequences are SNHLY and FYNNEI. This CDR3 contains 14 residues. The CDR3 DNA follows: TGTGCCACCATGGGGCTAGAAGTGGCCGGGGAGCTGTTTTTT. Translating it yields CATMGLEVAGELFF.